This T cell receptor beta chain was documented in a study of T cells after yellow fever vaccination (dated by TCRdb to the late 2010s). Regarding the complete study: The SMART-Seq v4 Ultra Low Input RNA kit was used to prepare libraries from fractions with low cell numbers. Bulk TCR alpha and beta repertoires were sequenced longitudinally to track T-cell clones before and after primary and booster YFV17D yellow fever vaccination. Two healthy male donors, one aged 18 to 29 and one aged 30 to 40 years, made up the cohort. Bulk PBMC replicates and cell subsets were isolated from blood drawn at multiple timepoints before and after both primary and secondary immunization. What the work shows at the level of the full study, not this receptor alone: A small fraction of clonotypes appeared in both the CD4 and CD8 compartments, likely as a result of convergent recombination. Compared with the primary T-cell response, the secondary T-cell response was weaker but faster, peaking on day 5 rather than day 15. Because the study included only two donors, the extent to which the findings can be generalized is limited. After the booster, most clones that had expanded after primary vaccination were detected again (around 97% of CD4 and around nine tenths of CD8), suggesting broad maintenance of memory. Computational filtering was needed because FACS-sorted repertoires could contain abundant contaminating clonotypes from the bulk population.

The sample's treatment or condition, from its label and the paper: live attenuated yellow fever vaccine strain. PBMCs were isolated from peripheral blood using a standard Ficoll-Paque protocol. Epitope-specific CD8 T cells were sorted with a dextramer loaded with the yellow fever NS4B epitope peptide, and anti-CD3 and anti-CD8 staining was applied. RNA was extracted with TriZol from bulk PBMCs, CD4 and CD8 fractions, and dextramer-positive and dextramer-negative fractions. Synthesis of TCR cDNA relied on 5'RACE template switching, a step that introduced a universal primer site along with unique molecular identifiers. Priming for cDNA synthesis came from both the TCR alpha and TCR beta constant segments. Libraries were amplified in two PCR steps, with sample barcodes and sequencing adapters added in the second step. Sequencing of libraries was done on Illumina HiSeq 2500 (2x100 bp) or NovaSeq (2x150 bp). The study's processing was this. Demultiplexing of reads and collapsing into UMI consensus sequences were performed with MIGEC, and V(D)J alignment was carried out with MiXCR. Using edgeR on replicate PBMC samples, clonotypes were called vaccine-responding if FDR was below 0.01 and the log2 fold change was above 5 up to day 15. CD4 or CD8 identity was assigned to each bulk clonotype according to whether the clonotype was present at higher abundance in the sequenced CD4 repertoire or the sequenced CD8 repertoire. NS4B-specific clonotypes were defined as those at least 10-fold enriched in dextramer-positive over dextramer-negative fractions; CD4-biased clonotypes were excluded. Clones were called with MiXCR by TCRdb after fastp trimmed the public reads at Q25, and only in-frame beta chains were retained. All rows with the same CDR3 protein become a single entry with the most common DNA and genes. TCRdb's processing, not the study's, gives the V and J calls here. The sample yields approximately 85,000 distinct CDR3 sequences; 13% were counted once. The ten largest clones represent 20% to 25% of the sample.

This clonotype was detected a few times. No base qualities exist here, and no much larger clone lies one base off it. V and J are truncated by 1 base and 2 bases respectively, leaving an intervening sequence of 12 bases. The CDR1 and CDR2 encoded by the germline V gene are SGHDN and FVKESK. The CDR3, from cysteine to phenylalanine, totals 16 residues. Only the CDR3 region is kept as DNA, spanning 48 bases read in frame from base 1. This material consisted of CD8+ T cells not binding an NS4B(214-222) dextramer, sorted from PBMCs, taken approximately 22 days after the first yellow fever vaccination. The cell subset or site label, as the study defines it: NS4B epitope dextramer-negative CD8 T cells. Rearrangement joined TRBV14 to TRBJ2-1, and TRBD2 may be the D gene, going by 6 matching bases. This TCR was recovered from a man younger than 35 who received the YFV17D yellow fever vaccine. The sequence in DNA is TGTGCCAGCAGCCAAGTCAACGGGGGAGCCTACAATGAGCAGTTCTTC. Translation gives CASSQVNGGAYNEQFF. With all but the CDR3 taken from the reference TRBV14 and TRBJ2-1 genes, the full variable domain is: EAGVTQFPSHSVIEKGQTVTLRCDPISGHDNLYWYRRVMGKEIKFLLHFVKESKQDESGMPNNRFLAERTGGTYSTLKVQPAELEDSGVYFCASSQVNGGAYNEQFFGPGTRLTVL.